What follows is one T cell receptor beta chain and its context. Its antigen is not known. The immunoSEQ assay was v3. Clones were read by immunoSEQ multiplex PCR, and TCRdb kept only the in-frame ones, dropping some. The data hold tens of thousands of clones, with over 65% observed a single time. Sample time point: pre-treatment sample, taken before nivolumab and TIL therapy. Most excised metastases sampled were pleural nodules or supraclavicular lymph nodes. Progressing patients received lymphodepletion, expanded TIL infusion and IL-2. Enrollment ran from October 2017 to early 2020. This record comes from a study of TIL therapy for anti-PD-1-resistant metastatic lung cancer. Germline assignment: CDR1 SGHVS and CDR2 FNYEAQ. This CDR3 region has 15 residues. V lost 3 bases, J lost 3 bases, and 1 base stayed unmatched. Study outcomes and limitations: This highly selected cohort may not generalize to typical lung cancer patients.

The starting material was tumor tissue, obtained at baseline. This clonotype was sampled from a person aged 30 to 80 with non-small cell lung cancer. The chain joins TRBV7-6 to TRBJ2-2; TRBD2 aligns across 10 bases. CDR3 nucleotide sequence: TGTGCCAGCAGCTTCGGACTAGCGGACACCGGGGAGCTGTTTTTT. Its translation is CASSFGLADTGELFF. The entire variable domain, with the rest obtained from reference TRBV7-6 and TRBJ2-2, is as follows: GAGVSQSPRYKVTKRGQDVALRCDPISGHVSLYWYRQALGQGPEFLTYFNYEAQQDKSGLPNDRFSAERPEGSISTLTIQRTEQRDSAMYRCASSFGLADTGELFFGEGSRLTVL.